The entry below gives a single TCR beta chain sequence along with its context. Antigen unknown. The data were obtained in a study of CXCR3-negative and CXCR3-positive naive CD8 T cells. Carrying UMI labels, the TRB cDNA libraries were prepared through 5' RACE. TCRdb re-called the 5' RACE reads and shows each CDR3 protein once, DNA omitted. This sample's table has 80,000 to 95,000 distinct CDR3 sequences. Naive CD8+ T cells carried a CD45RO-CCR7+CD27+CD95- phenotype. This CDR3 has 16 amino acids. CDR1 and CDR2 from the germline V gene are SQVTM and ANQGSEA. Study results and caveats: Both naive subsets, CXCR3-negative and CXCR3-positive, displayed similar TRBV-TRBJ usage, unlike memory cells. Comparably high diversity marked both naive subsets, whereas memory CD8+ cells had much lower diversity. CD5 surface expression was similar among naive subsets, and TCR strength was estimated by inference from TRB CDR3 properties.

The rearrangement links TRBV29-1 to TRBJ2-1; TCRdb's D call, TRBD1, is unchecked because there is no DNA. The sequence derives from a human donor in good health. Some clones in this sample may be carry-over from other donors' samples. The source material was naive CXCR3- CD8+ T cells from blood. The sample's subset: CD45RO-CCR7+CD27+CD95- naive CD8+ T cells lacking CXCR3 (TNR3-). CDR3 amino acids: CSVEAGAVLTYNEQFF.